This passage covers 16 T cell receptor beta chains from one sample sequenced in a study of identifying expanded T cells in peripheral blood. The data were produced by immunoSEQ multiplex PCR, yet TCRdb's version contains in-frame clones alone and is incomplete. The sample lists some 78,000 clones, 84% occurring once. Material for sequencing was blood. The receptors derive from a person aged 18 to 70 in good health.

V usage is TRBV6-5 and J usage is TRBJ2-1; TRBD1 matches 7 bases. The CDR3 length is 13 residues. V lost 8 bases to trimming and J lost 6 bases; unmatched junction nucleotides: 7. Germline V CDR1 and CDR2: MNHEY, SVGAGI. In DNA, the CDR3 is TGTGCCAGCGCAGGGGGAGTCGGCAATGAGCAGTTCTTC. This encodes CASAGGVGNEQFF.

This sequence joins TRBV6-1 and TRBJ1-5; no firm D call. CDR1 MNHNS and CDR2 SASEGT come from the germline V gene. The V end was cut by 4 bases, the J end by 1 base, with 11 bases between. The CDR3 runs 15 residues. The CDR3 region has the DNA TGTGCCAGCAGTGTTAGCCGAGGGAGCAATCAGCCCCAGCATTTT. Translation gives CASSVSRGSNQPQHF.

V usage is TRBV25-1 and J usage is TRBJ2-7; D is possibly TRBD1 (6 bases). The germline gives CDR1 MGHDK, CDR2 SYGVNS. Trimming cost V 4 bases and J 0 bases, with 13 bases left between them. The CDR3 totals 15 residues. This chain's CDR3 is CASSGGQRNSYEQYF. In DNA form, the CDR3 reads TGTGCCAGCAGTGGCGGACAGCGAAACTCCTACGAGCAGTACTTC.

V and J are TRBV11-1 and TRBJ2-7; D uncertain. Germline V gene sequence: CDR1 SGHAT, CDR2 FQDESV (reference sequence). The CDR3 totals 13 residues. Trimming shortened V by 3 bases and J by 6 bases, and 12 bases separated the two germline ends. CDR3 DNA sequence: TGTGCCAGCAGCTTGGCAGGACCACCCGAGCAGTACTTC. It codes for CASSLAGPPEQYF.

V usage is TRBV2 and J usage is TRBJ1-2; D not resolved. With 2 bases removed from V and 6 bases from J, the gap between germline ends came to 13 bases. The CDR3 has 14 amino acids. Germline CDR1 and CDR2: SNHLY and FYNNEI. CDR3 bases: TGTGCCAGCAGTGAAAGGAGAGACGGGGATGGCTACACCTTC. Translated, it gives CASSERRDGDGYTF.

The chain has TRBV7-2 and TRBJ2-7, with unresolved D. Trimming left V 4 bases short and J 3 bases short, with 13 bases between. The CDR3 loop spans 14 amino acids. Germline values: CDR1 SGHTA, CDR2 FQGNSA. The CDR3 spells CASSYGSGRYEQYF. The CDR3 DNA follows: TGTGCCAGCAGCTATGGTAGTGGGCGCTACGAGCAGTACTTC.

For this clone: Other DNA sequences in the sample encode the same CDR3. The chain uses TRBV9 and TRBJ1-5; D call uncertain. V was clipped by 2 bases and J by 1 base, with 4 bases between them. CDR1 and CDR2 (germline): SGDLS, YYNGEE. The CDR3 contains 13 residues. Written as DNA, the CDR3 is TGTGCCAGCAGCGTGGGGAGCAATCAGCCCCAGCATTTT. It codes for CASSVGSNQPQHF.

The CDR3 sequence is CASSRLAGDETQYF. CDR3 DNA sequence: TGTGCCAGCAGCCGACTAGCGGGAGATGAGACCCAGTACTTC. This chain joins TRBV7-9 and TRBJ2-5; 12 nucleotides align to TRBD2. The CDR3 runs 14 residues. CDR1 is SEHNR, CDR2 FQNEAQ, per germline (reference sequence). With V trimmed by 5 bases and J by 5 bases, 3 bases remained unmatched.

The chain joins TRBV4-3 to TRBJ2-3; 8 bases line up with TRBD1. Trimming at V came to 1 base and at J to 4 bases, leaving 7 bases not matched to a gene. The germline V gene encodes CDR1 LGHNA and CDR2 YSLEER. This CDR3 region has 16 residues. CDR3 sequence reads: CASSQVTQGAADTQYF. CDR3 sequence (DNA): TGCGCCAGCAGCCAAGTGACCCAGGGGGCAGCAGATACGCAGTATTTT.

The CDR3 nucleotides are TGTGCCAGCAGCTTCCAAACTAGTACAGATACGCAGTATTTT. Translating it yields CASSFQTSTDTQYF. This chain connects TRBV11-3 to TRBJ2-3, with D maybe TRBD2 (5 bases). This CDR3 is 14 amino acids long. V lost 3 bases and J lost 3, with 10 bases in between. The germline CDR1 and CDR2 sequences are SGHNT and YENEEA. The full variable domain, completed using reference TRBV11-3 and TRBJ2-3, is EAGVVQSPRYKIIEKKQPVAFWCNPISGHNTLYWYLQNLGQGPELLIRYENEEAVDDSQLPKDRFSAERLKGVDSTLKIQPAELGDSAVYLCASSFQTSTDTQYFGPGTRLTVL.

The chain has TRBV27 and TRBJ1-5, with D possibly TRBD1 on 5 matching bases. The CDR3 loop spans 15 amino acids. V was clipped by 3 bases and J by 0 bases, with 9 bases between them. Germline V gene sequence: CDR1 MNHEY, CDR2 SMNVEV (reference sequence). The CDR3 coding sequence is TGTGCCAGCAGTTTTTGGGGGGATAGCAATCAGCCCCAGCATTTT. Translated, it gives CASSFWGDSNQPQHF.

The chain employs TRBV18 and TRBJ2-2, with 8 bases fitting TRBD1. Losses at the gene ends were 3 bases for V and 2 bases for J; bases not matched to a gene: 8. Germline V lookup: CDR1 KGHSH, CDR2 LQKENI. This CDR3 comprises 17 residues. In DNA form, the CDR3 reads TGTGCCAGCTCACCCACGCCAGGGGGCGCAAACACCGGGGAGCTGTTTTTT. Translation: CASSPTPGGANTGELFF. Variable domain in full (rest from reference TRBV18 and TRBJ2-2): NAGVMQNPRHLVRRRGQEARLRCSPMKGHSHVYWYRQLPEEGLKFMVYLQKENIIDESGMPKERFSAEFPKEGPSILRIQQVVRGDSAAYFCASSPTPGGANTGELFFGEGSRLTVL.

This clone has only a few counts. The chain is built from TRBV9 and TRBJ1-3, with 10 bases lining up with TRBD1. The J segment lost 0 bases and the V segment lost 0 bases, leaving 3 bases of the junction unmatched. This CDR3 is built from 17 residues. Germline V gives CDR1 SGDLS, CDR2 YYNGEE. The CDR3 loop reads CASSVGGQGYSGNTIYF. DNA of the CDR3: TGTGCCAGCAGCGTAGGGGGACAGGGGTACTCTGGAAACACCATATATTTT.

The V gene is TRBV10-3, the J gene TRBJ2-7, with 8 bases that match TRBD1. Losses at the gene ends were 4 bases for V and 1 base for J; bases not matched to a gene: 3. The CDR3 consists of 14 residues. The germline CDR1 and CDR2 sequences are ENHRY and SYGVKD. The CDR3 sequence is CAISVDRGSYEQYF. CDR3 nucleotide sequence: TGTGCCATCAGTGTAGACAGGGGTTCCTACGAGCAGTACTTC.

This chain links TRBV13 with TRBJ1-1, with a possible D match to TRBD1 (6 bases). Trimming cost V 3 bases and J 1 base, with 12 bases left between them. Germline CDR1 is PRHDT and CDR2 is FYEKMQ (reference sequence). This CDR3 is 15 amino acids long. CDR3 DNA: TGTGCCAGCAGCTTTACAGGGCTTAGGAACACTGAAGCTTTCTTT. As protein: CASSFTGLRNTEAFF.

CDR3 nucleotides: TGTGCCAGCAGGGCGCTGAGCACAGATACGCAGTATTTT. Protein sequence: CASRALSTDTQYF. The rearrangement links TRBV6-1 to TRBJ2-3; D is ambiguous. CDR1 is MNHNS and CDR2 is SASEGT in the germline V gene. The CDR3 runs to 13 residues. The V gene lost 6 bases and the J gene lost 0 bases, with 7 bases spanning the gap.